This note documents a single T cell receptor (beta chain) sequence. The data belong to a study of OX40 agonist ivuxolimab in advanced cancers. Individuals having autoimmune disease history or systemic immunosuppression were not enrolled. This CDR3 is built from 13 residues. CDR1 is SGHTA and CDR2 is FQGTGA in the germline V gene. V lost 5 bases, J lost 8 bases, and 6 bases stayed unmatched. Sequenced by immunoSEQ multiplex PCR; TCRdb stores in-frame clones only, minus some. The sample shows some 85,000 clones, around nine tenths of them seen only once. This clonotype was obtained from an adult with an advanced solid tumor such as melanoma, head and neck, liver or kidney cancer. Material: CD4+ or CD8+ T cells sorted from blood, obtained in a trial of the OX40 agonist ivuxolimab. The chain joins TRBV7-3 to TRBJ1-1; TRBD1 matches at 9 bases. The CDR3 spells CASSREQGAEAFF. As DNA, the CDR3 is TGTGCCAGCAGCAGAGAACAGGGGGCCGAAGCTTTCTTT.